A selection of T cell receptor beta chains follows, all from one sample in a study of shared clonotypes between healthy human individuals. Some clones are missing from TCRdb's copy, which holds only in-frame ones; the method was immunoSEQ multiplex PCR. The table includes around 510,000 clones, more than 95% detected once. Input material: naive CD4+ T cells sorted from blood. These TCRs come from a woman aged 30 to 39 in good health. The CDR3 runs from the conserved cysteine through the conserved F or W. D genes are given only for firm matches. Some rows have no size entry. The others give once, few or many, or a class for an expanded clone.

DNA	CDR3	D	J	V	size
TGTGCCAGTAGTATCTGGAGACAGGACACCGGGGAGCTGTTTTTT	CASSIWRQDTGELFF	NA	TRBJ2-2	TRBV19	NA
TGTGCCAGCAGTGAAATTGGGCGGGCTAGCAATCAGCCCCAGCATTTT	CASSEIGRASNQPQHF	NA	TRBJ1-5	TRBV2	NA
TGTGCCATCAGTGAGTCGGGGGGGATCGCAGATACGCAGTATTTT	CAISESGGIADTQYF	TRBD2	TRBJ2-3	TRBV10-3	NA
TGTGCCAGCAGCTTAGTTCAGGGGACCTACGAGCAGTACTTC	CASSLVQGTYEQYF	NA	TRBJ2-7	TRBV11-2	once
TGTGCCAGCAGTGCGGGAGGTCATCAGCCCCAGCATTTT	CASSAGGHQPQHF	NA	TRBJ1-5	TRBV6-4	NA
TGTGCCTGGAGTACGACAGCGTCCGGCACTGAAGCTTTCTTT	CAWSTTASGTEAFF	NA	TRBJ1-1	TRBV30	NA
TGTGCCAGCAGCTTACATCTAACTTCCGGGATAAACTACGAGCAGTACTTC	CASSLHLTSGINYEQYF	NA	TRBJ2-7	TRBV7-6	NA
TGTGCCAGCAGCCCCGACACCTATACGCAGTATTTT	CASSPDTYTQYF	NA	TRBJ2-3	TRBV7-7	NA
TGTGCCTGGAGTGGACAGGGGCTGAGGGAGCAGTACTTC	CAWSGQGLREQYF	TRBD1	TRBJ2-7	TRBV30	NA
TGCGCCAGCAGCCAAGAGGGGGGCCGCACAGATACGCAGTATTTT	CASSQEGGRTDTQYF	NA	TRBJ2-3	TRBV4-1	NA
TGTGCCAGCTCACCAACGCTAGCGGACAATGAGCAGTTCTTC	CASSPTLADNEQFF	TRBD2	TRBJ2-1	TRBV18	NA
TGTGCCAGTATTTCCTACAATGAGCAGTTCTTC	CASISYNEQFF	NA	TRBJ2-1	TRBV19	NA
TGCGCCAGCAGCTTGGAGGTTCAGGCCGGCTACACCTTC	CASSLEVQAGYTF	NA	TRBJ1-2	TRBV5-1	once